This T cell receptor (beta chain) was sequenced for a study of radiotherapy plus CTLA-4 blockade in lung cancer. Study in general: The study recorded objective responses in roughly a sixth of patients and disease control in approximately 29%. Study outcomes and limitations: It was early blood T cell clone dynamics, with interferon-beta, that reportedly best predicted response.

This clone turned up a few times. Its antigen is currently unknown. Clones were sequenced by immunoSEQ multiplex PCR, and TCRdb holds only the in-frame ones, with some missing. The sample consists of about 120,000 clones, just under 90% of them appearing once. This CDR3 is built from 14 residues. The V end lost 2 bases, the J end lost 4 bases, and 11 bases lay between the germline ends. From germline, CDR1 is SGHNT and CDR2 YYREEE (reference sequence). The material was peripheral blood, obtained from a patient treated with radiotherapy plus ipilimumab. The genes are TRBV5-4 and TRBJ2-3, with D possibly TRBD1 on 5 matching bases. The TCR sequence derives from a human donor with non-small cell lung cancer that progressed on radiotherapy plus ipilimumab. CDR3 coding DNA: TGTGCCAGCAGCTTTAGATTACAGGCAGATACGCAGTATTTT. It encodes CASSFRLQADTQYF.